This T cell receptor beta chain derives from a study of long-term antiretroviral therapy in people with HIV. immunoSEQ v3.0 was run at survey level. Using immunoSEQ multiplex PCR, the repertoire was profiled, and TCRdb retains in-frame clones only, with some absent. The repertoire holds 25,000 or so clones, with roughly 86% as singletons. This receptor was identified in a woman between 25 and 40 years old with HIV. Material: unsorted PBMCs, obtained 1.9 years after starting antiretroviral therapy.

The CDR3 DNA sequence: TGTGCCAGCAGCCCCGGGACAGGGGGCGATTATGGCTACACCTTC. Its translation: CASSPGTGGDYGYTF. This sequence joins TRBV5-5 and TRBJ1-2, with 12 bases fitting TRBD1. This CDR3 region has 15 residues. Germline assignment: CDR1 SGHKS and CDR2 YYEKEE (reference sequence). Unmatched junction bases numbered 6, after V lost 4 bases and J lost 5 bases.